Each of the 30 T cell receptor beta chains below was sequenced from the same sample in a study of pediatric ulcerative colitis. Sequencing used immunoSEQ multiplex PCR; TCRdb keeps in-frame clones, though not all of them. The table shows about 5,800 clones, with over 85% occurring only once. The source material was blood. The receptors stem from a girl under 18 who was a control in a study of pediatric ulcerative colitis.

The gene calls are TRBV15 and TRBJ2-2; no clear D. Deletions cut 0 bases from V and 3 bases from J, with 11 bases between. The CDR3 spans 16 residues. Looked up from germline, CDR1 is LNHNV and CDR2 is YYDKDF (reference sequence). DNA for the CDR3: TGTGCCACCAGCAGAGATCGGGCAGACTACACCGGGGAGCTGTTTTTT. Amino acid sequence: CATSRDRADYTGELFF.

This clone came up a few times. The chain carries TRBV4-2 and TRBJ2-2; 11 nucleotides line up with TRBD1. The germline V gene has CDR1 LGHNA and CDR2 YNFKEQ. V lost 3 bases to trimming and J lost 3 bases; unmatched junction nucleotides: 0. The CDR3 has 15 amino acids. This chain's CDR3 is CASSQGQGDTGELFF. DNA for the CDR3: TGTGCCAGCAGCCAGGGACAGGGGGACACCGGGGAGCTGTTTTTT.

In DNA, the CDR3 is TGTGCCAGCAGCTTATGGCAGGGGACGGGCGAGCAGTACTTC. It codes for CASSLWQGTGEQYF. V gene TRBV11-2 combines with J gene TRBJ2-7; a weak D match, TRBD1 (6 bases). This CDR3 region has 14 residues. Deletions cut 2 bases from V and 6 bases from J, with 14 bases between. Germline V gene sequence: CDR1 SGHAT, CDR2 FQNNGV.

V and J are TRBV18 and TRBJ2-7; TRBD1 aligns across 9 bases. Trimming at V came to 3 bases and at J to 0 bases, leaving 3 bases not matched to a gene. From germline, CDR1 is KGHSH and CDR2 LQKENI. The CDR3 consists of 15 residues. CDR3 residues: CASSPAGQGSYEQYF. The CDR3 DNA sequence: TGTGCCAGCTCACCCGCGGGACAGGGCTCCTACGAGCAGTACTTC.

CDR3 sequence (DNA): TGTGCAGATGCAATTGGGAGGACTAGCGGGAGTGTCGGGGAGACCCAGTACTTC. This sequence encodes CADAIGRTSGSVGETQYF. This chain joins TRBV7-8 and TRBJ2-5; 13 bases fit TRBD2. Germline V lookup: CDR1 SGHVS, CDR2 FQNEAQ. The CDR3 has 18 residues.

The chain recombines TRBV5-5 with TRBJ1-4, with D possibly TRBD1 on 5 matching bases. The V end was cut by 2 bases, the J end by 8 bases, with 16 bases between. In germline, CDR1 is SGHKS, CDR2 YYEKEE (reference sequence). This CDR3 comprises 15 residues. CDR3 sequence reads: CASSFLPGGLEKLFF. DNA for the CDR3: TGTGCCAGCAGCTTTCTACCTGGGGGTCTAGAAAAACTGTTTTTT.

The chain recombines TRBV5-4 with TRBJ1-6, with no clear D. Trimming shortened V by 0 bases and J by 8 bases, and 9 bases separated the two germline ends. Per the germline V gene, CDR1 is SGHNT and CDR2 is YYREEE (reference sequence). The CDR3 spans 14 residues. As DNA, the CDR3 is TGTGCCAGCAGCTTGGGTAGGGATTATTCACCCCTCCACTTT. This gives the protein CASSLGRDYSPLHF.

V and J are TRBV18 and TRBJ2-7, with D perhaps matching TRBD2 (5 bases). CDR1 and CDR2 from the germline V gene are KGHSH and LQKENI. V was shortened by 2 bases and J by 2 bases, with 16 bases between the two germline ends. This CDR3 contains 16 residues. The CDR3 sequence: CASSPSGSLPPYEQYF. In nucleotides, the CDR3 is TGTGCCAGCTCACCAAGCGGAAGCTTACCCCCCTACGAGCAGTACTTC.

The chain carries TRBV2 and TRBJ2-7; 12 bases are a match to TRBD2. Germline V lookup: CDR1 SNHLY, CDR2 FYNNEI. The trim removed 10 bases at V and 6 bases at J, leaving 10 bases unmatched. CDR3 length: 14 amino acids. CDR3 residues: CATRRTSGIGEQYF. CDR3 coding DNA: TGTGCCACACGGAGGACTAGCGGGATTGGCGAGCAGTACTTC.

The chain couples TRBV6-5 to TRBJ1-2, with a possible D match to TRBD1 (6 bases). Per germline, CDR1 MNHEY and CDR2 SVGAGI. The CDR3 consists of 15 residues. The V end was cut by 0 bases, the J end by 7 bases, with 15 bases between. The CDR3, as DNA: TGTGCCAGCAGTTACTCGAGAACAGGGAAAACTGGCTACACCTTC. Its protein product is CASSYSRTGKTGYTF.

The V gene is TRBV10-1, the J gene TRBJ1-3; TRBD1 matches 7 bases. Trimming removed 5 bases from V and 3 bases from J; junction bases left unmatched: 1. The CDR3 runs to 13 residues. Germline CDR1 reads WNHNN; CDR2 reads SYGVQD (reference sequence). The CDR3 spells CASSRQGGNTIYF. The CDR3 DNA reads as TGCGCCAGCAGTCGACAGGGTGGAAACACCATATATTTT.

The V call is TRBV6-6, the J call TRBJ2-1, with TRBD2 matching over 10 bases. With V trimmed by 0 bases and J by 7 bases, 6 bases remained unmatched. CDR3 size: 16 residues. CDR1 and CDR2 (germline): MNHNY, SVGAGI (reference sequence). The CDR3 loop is CASSYSTASGRNEQFF. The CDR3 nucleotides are TGTGCCAGCAGTTACTCGACGGCTAGCGGGAGAAATGAGCAGTTCTTC.

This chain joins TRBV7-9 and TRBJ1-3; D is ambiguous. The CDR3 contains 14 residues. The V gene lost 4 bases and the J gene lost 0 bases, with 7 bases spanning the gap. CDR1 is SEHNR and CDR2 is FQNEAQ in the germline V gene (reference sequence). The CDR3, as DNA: TGTGCCAGCAGCTCCTCACGCTCTGGAAACACCATATATTTT. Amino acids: CASSSSRSGNTIYF.

CDR3 sequence (DNA): TGTGCAAGTCGCTTAAGTCAGGTGGACCGCTCTGGAAACACCATATATTTT. The encoded protein is CASRLSQVDRSGNTIYF. V and J are TRBV12-2 and TRBJ1-3. TRBV12-2 is a known pseudogene. The CDR3 is made up of 17 amino acids.

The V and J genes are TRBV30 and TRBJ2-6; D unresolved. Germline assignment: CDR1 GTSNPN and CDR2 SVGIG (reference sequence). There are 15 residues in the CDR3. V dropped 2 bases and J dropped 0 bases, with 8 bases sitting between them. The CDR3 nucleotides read TGTGCCTGGAGTCGTGATCACTCTGGGGCCAACGTCCTGACTTTC. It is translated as CAWSRDHSGANVLTF.

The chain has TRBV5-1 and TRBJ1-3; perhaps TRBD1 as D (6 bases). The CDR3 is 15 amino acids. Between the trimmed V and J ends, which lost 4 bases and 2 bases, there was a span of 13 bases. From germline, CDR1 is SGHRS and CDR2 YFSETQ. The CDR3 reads CASSVKGDPGNTIYF. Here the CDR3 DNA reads TGCGCCAGCAGCGTGAAGGGGGATCCTGGAAACACCATATATTTT.

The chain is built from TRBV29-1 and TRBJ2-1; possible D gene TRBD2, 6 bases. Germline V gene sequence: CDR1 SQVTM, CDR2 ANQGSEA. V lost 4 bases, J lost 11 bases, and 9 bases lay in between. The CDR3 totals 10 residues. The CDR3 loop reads CSVASGQQFF. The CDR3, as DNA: TGCAGCGTTGCCAGCGGGCAGCAGTTCTTC.

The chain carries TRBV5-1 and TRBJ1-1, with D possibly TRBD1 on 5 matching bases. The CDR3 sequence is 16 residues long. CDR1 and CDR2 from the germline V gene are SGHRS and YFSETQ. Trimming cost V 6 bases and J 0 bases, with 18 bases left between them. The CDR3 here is CASTTAGANLNTEAFF. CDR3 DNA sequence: TGCGCCAGCACCACTGCCGGGGCCAACCTGAACACTGAAGCTTTCTTT.

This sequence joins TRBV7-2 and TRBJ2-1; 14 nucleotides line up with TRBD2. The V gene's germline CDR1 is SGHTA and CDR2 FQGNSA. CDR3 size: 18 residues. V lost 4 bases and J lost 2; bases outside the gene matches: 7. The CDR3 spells CASSSPTSGRDAYNEQFF. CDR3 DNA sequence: TGTGCCAGCAGCTCGCCGACTAGCGGGAGGGATGCCTACAATGAGCAGTTCTTC.

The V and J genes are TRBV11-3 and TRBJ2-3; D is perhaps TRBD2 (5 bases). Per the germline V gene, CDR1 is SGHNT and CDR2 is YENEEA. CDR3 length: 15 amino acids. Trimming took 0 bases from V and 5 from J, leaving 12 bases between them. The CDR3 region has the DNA TGTGCCAGCAGCTTAGATCGGATGGCGGGAGATACGCAGTATTTT. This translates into CASSLDRMAGDTQYF.

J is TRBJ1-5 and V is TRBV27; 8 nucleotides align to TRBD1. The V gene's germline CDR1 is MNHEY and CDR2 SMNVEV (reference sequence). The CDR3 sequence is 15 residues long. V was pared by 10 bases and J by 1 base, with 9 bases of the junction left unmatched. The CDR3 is CATGQGISSNQPQHF. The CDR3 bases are TGTGCCACTGGACAGGGAATATCAAGCAATCAGCCCCAGCATTTT.

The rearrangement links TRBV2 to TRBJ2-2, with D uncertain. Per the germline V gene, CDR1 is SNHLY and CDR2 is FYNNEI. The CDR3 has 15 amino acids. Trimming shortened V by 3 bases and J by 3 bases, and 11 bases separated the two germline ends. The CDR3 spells CASSDQNRDTGELFF. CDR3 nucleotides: TGTGCCAGCAGTGACCAAAATAGGGACACCGGGGAGCTGTTTTTT.

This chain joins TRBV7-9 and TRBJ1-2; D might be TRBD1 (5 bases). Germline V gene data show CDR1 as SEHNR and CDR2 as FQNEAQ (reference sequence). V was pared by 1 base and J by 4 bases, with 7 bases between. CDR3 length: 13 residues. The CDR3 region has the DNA TGTGCCAGCAGCTTAGAGACAGCCTATGGCTACACCTTC. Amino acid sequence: CASSLETAYGYTF.

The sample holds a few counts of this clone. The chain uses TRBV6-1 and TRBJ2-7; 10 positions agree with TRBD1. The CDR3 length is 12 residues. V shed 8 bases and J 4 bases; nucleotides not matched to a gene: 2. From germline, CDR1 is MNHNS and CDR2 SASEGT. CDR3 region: CASSGQGYEQYF. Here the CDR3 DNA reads TGTGCCAGCTCGGGACAGGGGTACGAGCAGTACTTC.

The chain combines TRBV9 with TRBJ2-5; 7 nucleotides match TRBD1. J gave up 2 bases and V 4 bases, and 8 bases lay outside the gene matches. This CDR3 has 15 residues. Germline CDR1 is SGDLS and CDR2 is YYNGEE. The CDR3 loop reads CASSPLTGAQETQYF. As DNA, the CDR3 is TGTGCCAGCAGCCCTCTAACAGGGGCGCAAGAGACCCAGTACTTC.

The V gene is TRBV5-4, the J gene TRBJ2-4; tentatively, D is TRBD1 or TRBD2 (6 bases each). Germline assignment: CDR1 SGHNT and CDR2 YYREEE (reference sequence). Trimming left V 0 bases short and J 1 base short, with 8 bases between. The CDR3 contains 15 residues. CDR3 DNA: TGTGCCAGCAGCTTGGGGGGGGCCGCCAAAAACATTCAGTACTTC. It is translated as CASSLGGAAKNIQYF.

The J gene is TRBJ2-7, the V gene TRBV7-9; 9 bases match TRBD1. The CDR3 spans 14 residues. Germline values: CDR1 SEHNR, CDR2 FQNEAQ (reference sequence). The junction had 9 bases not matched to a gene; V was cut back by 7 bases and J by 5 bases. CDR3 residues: CASNSGTGIDEQYF. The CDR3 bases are TGTGCCAGCAACTCCGGGACAGGGATCGACGAGCAGTACTTC.

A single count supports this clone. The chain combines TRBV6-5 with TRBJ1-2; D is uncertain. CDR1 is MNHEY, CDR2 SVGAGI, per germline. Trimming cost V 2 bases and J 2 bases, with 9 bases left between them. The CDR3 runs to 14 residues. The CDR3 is CASSYGGLNYGYTF. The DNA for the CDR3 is TGTGCCAGCAGTTACGGAGGGTTAAACTATGGCTACACCTTC.

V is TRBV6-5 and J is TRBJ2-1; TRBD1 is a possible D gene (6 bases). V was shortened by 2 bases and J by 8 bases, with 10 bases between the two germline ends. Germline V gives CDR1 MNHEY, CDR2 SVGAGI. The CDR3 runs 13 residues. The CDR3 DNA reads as TGTGCCAGCAGTTACCTTGACAGGTATGAGCAGTTCTTC. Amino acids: CASSYLDRYEQFF.

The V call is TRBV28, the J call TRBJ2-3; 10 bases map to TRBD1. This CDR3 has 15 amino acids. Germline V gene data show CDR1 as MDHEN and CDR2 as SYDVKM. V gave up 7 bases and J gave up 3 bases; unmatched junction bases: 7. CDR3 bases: TGTGCCAGCATTCCCGGGACAGGGGTGACAGATACGCAGTATTTT. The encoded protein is CASIPGTGVTDTQYF.